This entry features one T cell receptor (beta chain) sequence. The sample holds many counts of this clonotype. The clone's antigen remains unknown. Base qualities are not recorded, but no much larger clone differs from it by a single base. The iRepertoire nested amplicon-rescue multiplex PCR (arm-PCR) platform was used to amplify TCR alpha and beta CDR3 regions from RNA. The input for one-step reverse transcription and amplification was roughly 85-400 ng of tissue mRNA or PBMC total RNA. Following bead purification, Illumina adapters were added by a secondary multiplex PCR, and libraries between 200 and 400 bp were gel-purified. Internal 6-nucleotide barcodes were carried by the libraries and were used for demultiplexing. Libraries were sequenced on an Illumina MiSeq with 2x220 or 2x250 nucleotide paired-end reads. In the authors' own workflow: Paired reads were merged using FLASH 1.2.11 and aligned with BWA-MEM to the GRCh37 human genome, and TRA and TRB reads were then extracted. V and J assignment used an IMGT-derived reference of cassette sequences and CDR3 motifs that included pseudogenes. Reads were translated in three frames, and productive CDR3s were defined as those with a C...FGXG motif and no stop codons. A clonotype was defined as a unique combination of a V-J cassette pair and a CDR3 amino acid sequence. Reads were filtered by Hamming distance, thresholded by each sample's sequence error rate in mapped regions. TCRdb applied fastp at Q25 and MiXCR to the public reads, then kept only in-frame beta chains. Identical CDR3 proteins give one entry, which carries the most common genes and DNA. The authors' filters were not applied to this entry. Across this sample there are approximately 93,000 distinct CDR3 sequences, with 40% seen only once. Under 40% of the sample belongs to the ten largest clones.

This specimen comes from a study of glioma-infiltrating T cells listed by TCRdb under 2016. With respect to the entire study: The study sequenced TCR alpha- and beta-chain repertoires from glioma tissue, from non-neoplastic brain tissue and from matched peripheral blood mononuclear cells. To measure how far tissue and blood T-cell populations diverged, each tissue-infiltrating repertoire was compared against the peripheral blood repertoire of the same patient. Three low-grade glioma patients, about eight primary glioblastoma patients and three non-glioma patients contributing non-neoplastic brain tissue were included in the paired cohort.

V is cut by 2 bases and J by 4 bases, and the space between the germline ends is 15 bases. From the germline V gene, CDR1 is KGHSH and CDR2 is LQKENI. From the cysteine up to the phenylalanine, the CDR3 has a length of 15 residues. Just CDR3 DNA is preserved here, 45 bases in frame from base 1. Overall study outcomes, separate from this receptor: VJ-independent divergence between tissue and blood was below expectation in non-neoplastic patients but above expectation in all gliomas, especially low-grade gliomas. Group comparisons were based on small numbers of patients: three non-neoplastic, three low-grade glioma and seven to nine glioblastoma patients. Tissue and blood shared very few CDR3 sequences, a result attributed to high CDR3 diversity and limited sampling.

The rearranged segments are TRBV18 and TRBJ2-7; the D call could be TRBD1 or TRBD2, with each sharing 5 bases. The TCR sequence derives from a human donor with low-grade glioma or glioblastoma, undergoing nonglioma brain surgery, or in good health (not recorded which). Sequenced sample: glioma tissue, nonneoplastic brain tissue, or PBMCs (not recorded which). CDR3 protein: CASSPNVGGAYEQYF. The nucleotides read TGTGCCAGCTCACCAAACGTTGGGGGAGCGTACGAGCAGTACTTC.